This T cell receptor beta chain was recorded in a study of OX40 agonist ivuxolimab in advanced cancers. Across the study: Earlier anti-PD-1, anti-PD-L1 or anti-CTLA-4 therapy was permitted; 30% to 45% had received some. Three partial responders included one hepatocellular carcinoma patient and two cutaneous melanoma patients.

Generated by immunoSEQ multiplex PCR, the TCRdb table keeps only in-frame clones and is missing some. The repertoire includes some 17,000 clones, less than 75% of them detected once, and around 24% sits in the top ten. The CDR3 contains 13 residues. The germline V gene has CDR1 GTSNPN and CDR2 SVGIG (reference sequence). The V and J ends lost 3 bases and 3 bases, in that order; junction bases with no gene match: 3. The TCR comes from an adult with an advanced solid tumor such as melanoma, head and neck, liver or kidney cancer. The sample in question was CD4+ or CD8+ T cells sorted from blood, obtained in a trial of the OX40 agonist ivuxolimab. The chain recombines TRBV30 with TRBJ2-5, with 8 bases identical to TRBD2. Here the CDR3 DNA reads TGTGCCTGGAGCGACGGGGGGGAAGAGACCCAGTACTTC. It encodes CAWSDGGEETQYF.